This passage covers 11 T cell receptor beta chains from one sample sequenced in a study of Ad26.COV2.S vaccination and SARS-CoV-2 variants (dated by TCRdb to the early 2020s). The treatment or condition label for this specimen denotes: around 19 received Ad26.COV2.S at low or high dose, single or two shots; five or six received placebo; per-sample allocation not given. For vaccine and placebo recipients, repertoires were sequenced using samples collected on day 63 after the first injection. The receptor library was made with the immunoSEQ multiplex PCR assay. Sourced from immuneACCESS, this table was stored by TCRdb with only in-frame sequences that have V and J called. A share of the clones is absent; for the studies checked, an unresolved V gene accounts for under half, and the remainder has no known explanation. This sample has some 500,000 clones in its table, and 75% to 90% of those were observed once. Of the sample, approximately 2.5% falls within the top ten clones.

Sequences were derived from peripheral blood, sampled in a trial of Ad26.COV2.S vaccine versus placebo. These receptors were collected from a person between 18 and 65 years old who received the Ad26.COV2.S COVID-19 vaccine or a placebo.

The rearrangement joins TRBV30 to TRBJ2-3, with TRBD2 matching 8 bases. Germline assignment: CDR1 GTSNPN and CDR2 SVGIG (reference sequence). V trimming: 7 bases; J trimming: 0 bases; junction bases outside the gene matches: 6. The CDR3 extends over 14 amino acids. The CDR3 DNA reads TGTGCCTATCAAGCGGGGGCTAGCACAGATACGCAGTATTTT. Translating gives CAYQAGASTDTQYF.

J is TRBJ2-1 and V is TRBV9; 12 nucleotides agree with TRBD2. The CDR3 spans 15 residues. Germline CDR1 SGDLS, CDR2 YYNGEE. J gave up 9 bases and V 4 bases, and 8 bases lay outside the gene matches. Here the CDR3 reads CASSKGLAGLFEQFF. Here the CDR3 DNA reads TGTGCCAGCAGCAAGGGACTAGCGGGCCTCTTTGAGCAGTTCTTC.

The genes are TRBV3-1 (or the pseudogene TRBV3-2) and TRBJ2-4, with D perhaps TRBD1 or TRBD2 (5 bases each). Germline V gives CDR1 LGHDT, CDR2 YNNKEL (reference sequence). This CDR3 contains 16 residues. V was pared by 1 base and J by 6 bases, with 16 bases between. The CDR3 protein is CASSQAGTFEGNIQYF. The CDR3 region has the DNA TGTGCCAGCAGCCAAGCCGGGACGTTTGAGGGAAACATTCAGTACTTC.

V and J are TRBV9 and TRBJ1-2, with D possibly TRBD1 on 6 matching bases. CDR3 length: 13 amino acids. Trimming took off 4 bases at V and 7 bases at J, with 14 bases between the two ends. Germline assignment: CDR1 SGDLS and CDR2 YYNGEE. CDR3 region: CASSLRTAGGYTF. CDR3 DNA: TGTGCCAGCAGCCTCCGGACAGCAGGTGGCTACACCTTC. Complete variable domain (other parts from reference TRBV9 and TRBJ1-2): DSGVTQTPKHLITATGQRVTLRCSPRSGDLSVYWYQQSLDQGLQFLIQYYNGEERAKGNILERFSAQQFPDLHSELNLSSLELGDSALYFCASSLRTAGGYTFGSGTRLTVV.

The chain recombines TRBV4-2 with TRBJ1-5, with TRBD1 identical over 9 bases. The V segment lost 3 bases and the J segment 2 bases; nucleotides outside the gene matches: 2. The CDR3 is made up of 15 amino acids. In germline, CDR1 is LGHNA, CDR2 YNFKEQ. The CDR3 loop reads CASSQGQGGNQPQHF. In DNA, the CDR3 is TGTGCCAGCAGCCAGGGACAGGGTGGCAATCAGCCCCAGCATTTT.

The CDR3 sequence is CATSDPTSGRGNNEQFF. The DNA of the CDR3 is TGTGCCACCAGTGATCCGACTAGCGGGAGGGGTAACAATGAGCAGTTCTTC. The chain combines TRBV24-1 with TRBJ2-1; 14 bases match TRBD2. The CDR3 loop spans 17 amino acids. Germline CDR1 KGHDR, CDR2 SFDVKD. Losses at the gene ends were 3 bases for V and 5 bases for J; bases not matched to a gene: 5.

The CDR3 nucleotides read TGTGCCAGCAGCCCCGGGACTAGCGGGTCCCCTTGGGGGGAGACCCAGTACTTC. It specifies CASSPGTSGSPWGETQYF. The J gene is TRBJ2-5, the V gene TRBV7-9, with 12 bases aligning to TRBD2. Looked up from germline, CDR1 is SEHNR and CDR2 is FQNEAQ (reference sequence). This CDR3 has 18 amino acids. V was clipped by 5 bases and J by 5 bases; unmatched bases: 15.

The chain uses TRBV7-2 and TRBJ1-1; the match to TRBD1 covers 7 bases. This CDR3 comprises 15 residues. CDR1 and CDR2 (germline): SGHTA, FQGNSA. V lost 3 bases to trimming and J lost 2 bases; unmatched junction nucleotides: 6. CDR3 amino acids: CASSLQGVYNTEAFF. The CDR3 nucleotides read TGTGCCAGCAGCTTGCAGGGGGTCTATAACACTGAAGCTTTCTTT.

The rearrangement joins TRBV10-2 to TRBJ1-1; perhaps TRBD1 as D (5 bases). V shed 6 bases and J shed 3 bases, with 17 bases lying between them. Germline V gene data show CDR1 as WSHSY and CDR2 as SAAADI. The CDR3 is made up of 15 amino acids. Here the CDR3 DNA reads TGCGCCAGCAGGGATCAGGGTTTAAGGGACACTGAAGCTTTCTTT. It yields the protein CASRDQGLRDTEAFF.

The V and J genes are TRBV5-4 and TRBJ2-1; either TRBD1 or TRBD2 may fit D (5 bases each). Germline CDR1 reads SGHNT; CDR2 reads YYREEE (reference sequence). V gave up 0 bases and J gave up 4 bases, with 8 bases separating them. The CDR3 loop spans 14 amino acids. The CDR3 nucleotides read TGTGCCAGCAGCTTGGGTGGGGGATACAATGAGCAGTTCTTC. Protein: CASSLGGGYNEQFF.

V is TRBV29-1 and J is TRBJ1-2, with D perhaps TRBD1 (5 bases). There are 11 residues in the CDR3. V shed 7 bases and J shed 8 bases, with 14 bases lying between them. Germline loops: CDR1 SQVTM, CDR2 ANQGSEA. Written as DNA, the CDR3 is TGCAGCGCACGTGGGGGGGGAGGCTACACCTTC. It codes for CSARGGGGYTF.